This T cell receptor beta chain was identified in a study of human T cells and chemical hapten exposure. Original processing methods: Samples had a median of around 91,000 TCRs, ranging roughly 23,224 to 700,000. TCRdb fed the RACE reads into MiXCR, producing one record per CDR3 protein. TCRdb's processing, not the authors' own work, is the source of the V and J calls. The sample has around 99,000 distinct CDR3 sequences, around 10% seen once. With 5 bases clipped from V and 2 bases from J, the junction kept 14 bases outside the gene matches. Germline V gives CDR1 SGHTA, CDR2 FQGNSA. This CDR3 spans 20 amino acids. The time point was: patch test 2, 6 weeks after DPC sensitization. The treatment was: therapeutic diphenylcyclopropenone sensitization with weekly scalp DPC.

The sequence came from a man in his forties with alopecia areata. Some clones in this sample may be carry-over from other donors' samples. The source material was whole blood, sampled in connection with sensitization to the hapten diphenylcyclopropenone (DPC). The genes are TRBV7-2 and TRBJ2-3; 15 bases line up with TRBD2. CDR3 in amino acids: CASSLLPGTSGRRATDTQYF. The CDR3 coding sequence is TGTGCCAGCAGCCTTCTTCCCGGGACTAGCGGGAGGCGTGCCACAGATACGCAGTATTTT. The full variable domain, in which reference TRBV7-2 and TRBJ2-3 provide the parts outside the CDR3, is GAGVSQSPSNKVTEKGKDVELRCDPISGHTALYWYRQSLGQGLEFLIYFQGNSAPDKSGLPSDRFSAERTGGSVSTLTIQRTQQEDSAVYLCASSLLPGTSGRRATDTQYFGPGTRLTVL.